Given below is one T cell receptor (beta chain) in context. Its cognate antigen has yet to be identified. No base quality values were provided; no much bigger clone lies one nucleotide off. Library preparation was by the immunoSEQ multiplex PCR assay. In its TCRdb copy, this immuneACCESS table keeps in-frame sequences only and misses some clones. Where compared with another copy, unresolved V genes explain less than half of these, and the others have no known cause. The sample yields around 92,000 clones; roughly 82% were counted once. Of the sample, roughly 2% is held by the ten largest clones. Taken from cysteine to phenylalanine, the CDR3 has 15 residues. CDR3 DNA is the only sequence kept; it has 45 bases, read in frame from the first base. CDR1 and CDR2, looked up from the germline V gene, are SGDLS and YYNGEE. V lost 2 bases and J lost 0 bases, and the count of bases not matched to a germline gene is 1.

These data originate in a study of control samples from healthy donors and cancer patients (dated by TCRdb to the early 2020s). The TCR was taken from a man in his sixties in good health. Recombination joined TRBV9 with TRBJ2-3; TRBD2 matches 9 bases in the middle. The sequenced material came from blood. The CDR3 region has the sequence CASSVLAGSTDTQYF. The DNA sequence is TGTGCCAGCAGCGTTCTAGCGGGGAGCACAGATACGCAGTATTTT.